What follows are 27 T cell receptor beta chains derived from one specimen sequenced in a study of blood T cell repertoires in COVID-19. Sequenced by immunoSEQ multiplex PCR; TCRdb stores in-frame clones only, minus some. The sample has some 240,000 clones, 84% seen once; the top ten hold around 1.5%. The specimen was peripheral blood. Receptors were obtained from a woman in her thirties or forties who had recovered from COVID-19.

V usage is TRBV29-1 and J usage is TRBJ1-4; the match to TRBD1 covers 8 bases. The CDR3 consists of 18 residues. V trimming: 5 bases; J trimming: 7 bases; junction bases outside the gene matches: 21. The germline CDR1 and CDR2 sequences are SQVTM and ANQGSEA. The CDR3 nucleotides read TGCAGCGTTCAGGGGGCCGGGTTAGGAGGGCTTTTTAGTGAAAAACTGTTTTTT. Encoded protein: CSVQGAGLGGLFSEKLFF.

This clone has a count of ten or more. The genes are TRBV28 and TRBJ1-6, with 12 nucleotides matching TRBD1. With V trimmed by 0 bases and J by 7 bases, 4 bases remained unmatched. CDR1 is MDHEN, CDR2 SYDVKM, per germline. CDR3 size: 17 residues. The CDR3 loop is CASSLWAGTGGNSPLHF. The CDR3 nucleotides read TGTGCCAGCAGTTTATGGGCGGGGACAGGGGGCAATTCACCCCTCCACTTT.

CDR3 residues: CSVKDSINYGYTF. The CDR3 nucleotides are TGCAGCGTAAAGGACAGCATTAACTATGGCTACACCTTC. J is TRBJ1-2 and V is TRBV29-1; TRBD1 might be the D (6 bases). The length of the CDR3 is 13 residues. V was trimmed by 6 bases and J by 1 base, leaving 12 bases between them. CDR1 is SQVTM, CDR2 ANQGSEA, per germline.

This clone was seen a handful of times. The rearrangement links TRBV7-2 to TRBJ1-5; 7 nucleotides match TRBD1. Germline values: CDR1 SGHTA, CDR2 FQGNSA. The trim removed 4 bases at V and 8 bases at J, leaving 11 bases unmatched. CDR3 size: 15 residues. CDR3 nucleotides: TGTGCCAGCAGCTCCAGGGGGGTCAGGGAAGAGCCCCAGCATTTT. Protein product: CASSSRGVREEPQHF.

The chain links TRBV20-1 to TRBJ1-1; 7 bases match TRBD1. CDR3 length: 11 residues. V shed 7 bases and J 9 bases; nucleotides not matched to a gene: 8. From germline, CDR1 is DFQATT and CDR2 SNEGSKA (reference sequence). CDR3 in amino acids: CSVPRDSKAFF. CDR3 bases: TGCAGTGTTCCAAGGGACAGCAAAGCTTTCTTT.

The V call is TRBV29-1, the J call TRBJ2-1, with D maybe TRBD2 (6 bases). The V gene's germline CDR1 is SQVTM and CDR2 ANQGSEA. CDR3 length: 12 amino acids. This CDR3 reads CIAGSSYNEQFF. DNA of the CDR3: TGCATTGCCGGGAGCTCCTACAATGAGCAGTTCTTC.

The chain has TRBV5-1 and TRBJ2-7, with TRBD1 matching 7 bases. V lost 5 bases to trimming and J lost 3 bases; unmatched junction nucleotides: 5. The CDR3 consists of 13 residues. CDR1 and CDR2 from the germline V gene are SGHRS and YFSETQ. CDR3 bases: TGCGCCAGCAGTTCGGGACAGAACTACGAGCAGTACTTC. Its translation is CASSSGQNYEQYF. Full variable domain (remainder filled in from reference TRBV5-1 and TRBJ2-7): KAGVTQTPRYLIKTRGQQVTLSCSPISGHRSVSWYQQTPGQGLQFLFEYFSETQRNKGNFPGRFSGRQFSNSRSEMNVSTLELGDSALYLCASSSGQNYEQYFGPGTRLTVT.

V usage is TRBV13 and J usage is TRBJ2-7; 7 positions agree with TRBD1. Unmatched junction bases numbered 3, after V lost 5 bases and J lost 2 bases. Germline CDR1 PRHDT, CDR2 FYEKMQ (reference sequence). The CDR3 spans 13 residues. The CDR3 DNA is TGTGCCAGCAGCACAGGGGACACCTACGAGCAGTACTTC. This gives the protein CASSTGDTYEQYF.

This CDR3 reads CATSRQYNEQFF. The DNA of the CDR3 is TGTGCCACCAGCAGACAGTACAATGAGCAGTTCTTC. The chain uses TRBV15 and TRBJ2-1; no clear D gene. Germline V gives CDR1 LNHNV, CDR2 YYDKDF (reference sequence). The CDR3 extends over 12 amino acids. Between the trimmed V and J ends, which lost 2 bases and 4 bases, there was a span of 3 bases.

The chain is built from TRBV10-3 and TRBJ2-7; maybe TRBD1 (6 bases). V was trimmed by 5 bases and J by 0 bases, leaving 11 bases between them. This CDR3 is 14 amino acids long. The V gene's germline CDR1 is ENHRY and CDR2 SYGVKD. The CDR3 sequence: CAISQTGLSYEQYF. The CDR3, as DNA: TGTGCCATCAGTCAAACAGGGCTCTCCTACGAGCAGTACTTC.

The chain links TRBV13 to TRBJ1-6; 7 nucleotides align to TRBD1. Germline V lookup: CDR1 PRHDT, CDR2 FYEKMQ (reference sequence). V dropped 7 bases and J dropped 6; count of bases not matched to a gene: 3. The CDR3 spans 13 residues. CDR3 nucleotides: TGTGCCAGCACGGACAGGAGTAATTCACCCCTCCACTTT. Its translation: CASTDRSNSPLHF.

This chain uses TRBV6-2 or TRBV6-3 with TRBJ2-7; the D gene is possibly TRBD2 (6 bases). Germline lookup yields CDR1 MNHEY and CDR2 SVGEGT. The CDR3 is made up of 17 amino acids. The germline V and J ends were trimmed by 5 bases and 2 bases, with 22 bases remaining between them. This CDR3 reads CASSKIPGEPITYEQYF. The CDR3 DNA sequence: TGTGCCAGCAGTAAAATACCGGGGGAGCCGATTACCTACGAGCAGTACTTC.

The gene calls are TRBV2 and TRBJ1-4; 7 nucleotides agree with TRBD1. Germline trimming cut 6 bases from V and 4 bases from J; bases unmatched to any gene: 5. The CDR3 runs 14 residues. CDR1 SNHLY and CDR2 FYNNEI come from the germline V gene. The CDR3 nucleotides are TGTGCCAGCAGCTCGACAGGGCATAATGAAAAACTGTTTTTT. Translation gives CASSSTGHNEKLFF.

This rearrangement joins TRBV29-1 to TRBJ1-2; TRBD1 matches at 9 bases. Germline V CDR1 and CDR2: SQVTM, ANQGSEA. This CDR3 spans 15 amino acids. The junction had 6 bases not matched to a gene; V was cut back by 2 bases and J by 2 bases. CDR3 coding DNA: TGCAGCGTTGAACCCTGGACAGGGGAGAACTATGGCTACACCTTC. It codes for CSVEPWTGENYGYTF.

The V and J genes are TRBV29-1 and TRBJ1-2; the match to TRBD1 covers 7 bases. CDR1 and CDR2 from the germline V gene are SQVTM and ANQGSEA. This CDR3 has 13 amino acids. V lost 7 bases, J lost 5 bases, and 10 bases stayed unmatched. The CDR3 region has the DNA TGCAGCGGCTACCCGACAGGGAGGTATGGCTACACCTTC. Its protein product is CSGYPTGRYGYTF.

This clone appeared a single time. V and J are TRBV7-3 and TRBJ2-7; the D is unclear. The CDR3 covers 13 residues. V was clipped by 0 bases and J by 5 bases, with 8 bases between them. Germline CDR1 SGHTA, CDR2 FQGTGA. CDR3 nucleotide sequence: TGTGCCAGCAGCTTAACACAAAATGACGAGCAGTACTTC. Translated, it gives CASSLTQNDEQYF.

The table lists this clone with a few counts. The CDR3 reads CASSLAGTGFSTDTQYF. In nucleotides, the CDR3 is TGTGCCAGCAGCTTAGCAGGGACAGGGTTTAGCACAGATACGCAGTATTTT. The chain has TRBV7-2 and TRBJ2-3, with 9 bases that match TRBD1. Germline-derived CDR1 and CDR2 are SGHTA and FQGNSA. The CDR3 consists of 17 residues. The V and J ends lost 0 bases and 0 bases, in that order; junction bases with no gene match: 4.

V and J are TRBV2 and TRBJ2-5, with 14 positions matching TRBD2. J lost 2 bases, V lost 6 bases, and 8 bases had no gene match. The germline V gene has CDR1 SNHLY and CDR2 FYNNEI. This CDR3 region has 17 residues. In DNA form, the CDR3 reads TGTGCCAGCAGCTTAGGACTAGCGGGGGGCAGACAAGAGACCCAGTACTTC. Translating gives CASSLGLAGGRQETQYF.

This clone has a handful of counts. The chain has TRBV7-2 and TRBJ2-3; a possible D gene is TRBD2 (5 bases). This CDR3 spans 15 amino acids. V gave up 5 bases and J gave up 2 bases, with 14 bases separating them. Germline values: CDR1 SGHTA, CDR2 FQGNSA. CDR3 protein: CASSETRLPTDTQYF. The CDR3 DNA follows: TGTGCCAGCAGCGAAACCCGACTACCCACAGATACGCAGTATTTT.

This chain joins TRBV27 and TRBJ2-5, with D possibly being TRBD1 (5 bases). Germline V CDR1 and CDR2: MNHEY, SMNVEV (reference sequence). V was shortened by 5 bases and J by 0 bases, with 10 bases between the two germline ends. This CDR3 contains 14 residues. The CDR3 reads CASSTNRNQETQYF. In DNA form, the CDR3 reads TGTGCCAGCAGTACAAACAGGAACCAAGAGACCCAGTACTTC.

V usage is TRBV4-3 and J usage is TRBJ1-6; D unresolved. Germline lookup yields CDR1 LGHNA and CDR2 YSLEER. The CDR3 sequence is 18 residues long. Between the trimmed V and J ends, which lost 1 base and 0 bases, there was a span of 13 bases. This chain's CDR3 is CASSQAAASSSYNSPLHF. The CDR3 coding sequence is TGCGCCAGCAGCCAAGCCGCGGCGAGTAGCTCCTATAATTCACCCCTCCACTTT.

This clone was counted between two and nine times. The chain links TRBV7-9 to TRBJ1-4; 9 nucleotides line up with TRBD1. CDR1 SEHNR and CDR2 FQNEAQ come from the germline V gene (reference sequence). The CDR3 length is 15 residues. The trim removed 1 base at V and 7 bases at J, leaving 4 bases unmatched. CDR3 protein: CASSLDGTGIEKLFF. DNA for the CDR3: TGTGCCAGCAGCTTAGATGGGACAGGGATTGAAAAACTGTTTTTT. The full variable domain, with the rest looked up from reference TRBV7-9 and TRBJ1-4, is DTGVSQNPRHKITKRGQNVTFRCDPISEHNRLYWYRQTLGQGPEFLTYFQNEAQLEKSRLLSDRFSAERPKGSFSTLEIQRTEQGDSAMYLCASSLDGTGIEKLFFGSGTQLSVL.

The CDR3 reads CASSQDLGSGNTIYF. The DNA of the CDR3 is TGTGCCAGCAGCCAAGATCTAGGGAGTGGAAACACCATATATTTT. The V gene is TRBV3-1 (or the pseudogene TRBV3-2), the J gene TRBJ1-3; D not resolved. The CDR3 covers 15 residues. Germline V CDR1 and CDR2: LGHDT, YNNKEL (reference sequence). The germline V and J ends were trimmed by 0 bases and 3 bases, with 9 bases remaining between them.

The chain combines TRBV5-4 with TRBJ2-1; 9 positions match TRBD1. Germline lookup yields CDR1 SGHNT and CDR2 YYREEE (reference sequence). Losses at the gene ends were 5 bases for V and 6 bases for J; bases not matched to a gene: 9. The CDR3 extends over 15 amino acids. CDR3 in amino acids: CASRIGPGQGNEQFF. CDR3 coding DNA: TGTGCCAGCAGGATTGGCCCGGGACAGGGCAATGAGCAGTTCTTC.

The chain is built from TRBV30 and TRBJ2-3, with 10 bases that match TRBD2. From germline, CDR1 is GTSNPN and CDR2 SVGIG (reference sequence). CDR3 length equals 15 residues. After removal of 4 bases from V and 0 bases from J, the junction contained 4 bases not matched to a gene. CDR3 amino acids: CAWTGLAASTDTQYF. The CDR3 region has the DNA TGTGCCTGGACCGGACTAGCGGCTAGCACAGATACGCAGTATTTT.

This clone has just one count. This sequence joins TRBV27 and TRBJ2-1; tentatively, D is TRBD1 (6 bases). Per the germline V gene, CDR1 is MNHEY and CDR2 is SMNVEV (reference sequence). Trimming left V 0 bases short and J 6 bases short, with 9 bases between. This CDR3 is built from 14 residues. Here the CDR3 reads CASSLSGASNEQFF. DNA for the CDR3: TGTGCCAGCAGTTTATCGGGGGCCTCCAATGAGCAGTTCTTC.

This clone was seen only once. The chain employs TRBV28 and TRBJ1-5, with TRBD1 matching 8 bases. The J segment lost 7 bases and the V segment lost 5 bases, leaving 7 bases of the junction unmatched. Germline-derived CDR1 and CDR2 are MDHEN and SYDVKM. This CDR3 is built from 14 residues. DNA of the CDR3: TGTGCCAGCAGTGGCGTCGACAGGGGACAGCCCCAGCATTTT. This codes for CASSGVDRGQPQHF.